These 22 T cell receptor beta chains were sequenced from one sample in a study of blood T cell repertoires in COVID-19. Method: immunoSEQ multiplex PCR; TCRdb's copy keeps in-frame clones and lacks some. The sample contains around 500,000 clones, approximately 86% of which appear only once. The sample comprised PBMCs or T cells enriched from blood (not recorded which). The origin of the receptors is a woman aged 60-70 years who had recovered from COVID-19.

This sequence joins TRBV9 and TRBJ2-5; 8 nucleotides align to TRBD1. The trim removed 2 bases at V and 2 bases at J, leaving 8 bases unmatched. There are 16 residues in the CDR3. Germline V gene lookup returns CDR1 SGDLS and CDR2 YYNGEE. The CDR3: CASSVRQGFQQETQYF. The CDR3, as DNA: TGTGCCAGCAGCGTGAGACAGGGGTTTCAACAAGAGACCCAGTACTTC.

The rearrangement links TRBV2 to TRBJ2-7, with 9 bases fitting TRBD1. This CDR3 contains 15 residues. The J segment lost 4 bases and the V segment lost 7 bases, leaving 11 bases of the junction unmatched. In germline, CDR1 is SNHLY, CDR2 FYNNEI. This CDR3 reads CASTSDRGRGYEQYF. In DNA form, the CDR3 reads TGTGCCAGCACTTCGGACAGGGGAAGAGGGTACGAGCAGTACTTC.

This chain joins TRBV12-3 or TRBV12-4 and TRBJ1-2, with D tentatively TRBD1 (6 bases). The CDR3 loop spans 12 amino acids. Trimming cost V 7 bases and J 7 bases, with 13 bases left between them. The CDR3 DNA sequence: TGTGCCAGCAACCGGCAGGGGCTTGGCTACACCTTC. The encoded protein is CASNRQGLGYTF.

This rearrangement joins TRBV21-1 to TRBJ2-3; the D call TRBD2 from the table was never checked on the DNA. TRBV21-1 is labeled a pseudogene. This CDR3 comprises 16 residues. The CDR3 loop reads CASRSGISSRTDTQYF. CDR3 nucleotide sequence: TGTGCCAGCAGAAGTGGTATTAGTAGTCGGACAGATACGCAGTATTTT.

V is TRBV6-6 and J is TRBJ2-3, with 8 bases identical to TRBD1. The V and J ends lost 7 bases and 6 bases, in that order; junction bases with no gene match: 12. Germline lookup yields CDR1 MNHNY and CDR2 SVGAGI (reference sequence). The CDR3 covers 15 residues. The DNA for the CDR3 is TGTGCCAGCACGAGGAGTCCAGGGGGCTTCGATACGCAGTATTTT. This codes for CASTRSPGGFDTQYF.

The chain combines TRBV18 with TRBJ1-1, with 7 bases fitting TRBD1. This CDR3 is built from 14 residues. Unmatched junction bases numbered 6, after V lost 1 base and J lost 7 bases. Germline CDR1 is KGHSH and CDR2 is LQKENI. The CDR3 sequence is CASSPREGAREAFF. For the CDR3, the DNA is TGTGCCAGCTCACCACGAGAGGGGGCTCGTGAAGCTTTCTTT. The whole variable domain, filled in from reference TRBV18 and TRBJ1-1, reads NAGVMQNPRHLVRRRGQEARLRCSPMKGHSHVYWYRQLPEEGLKFMVYLQKENIIDESGMPKERFSAEFPKEGPSILRIQQVVRGDSAAYFCASSPREGAREAFFGQGTRLTVV.

The J gene is TRBJ2-1, the V gene TRBV18; TRBD2 might be the D (6 bases). V was clipped by 3 bases and J by 6 bases, with 12 bases between them. CDR1 and CDR2 from the germline V gene are KGHSH and LQKENI. The CDR3 sequence is 14 residues long. The CDR3 DNA reads as TGTGCCAGCTCACCGCCCGACGGGAGCAATGAGCAGTTCTTC. It encodes CASSPPDGSNEQFF.

The chain combines TRBV9 with TRBJ2-2; D gene unclear. V was trimmed by 0 bases and J by 3 bases, leaving 6 bases between them. This CDR3 comprises 14 residues. Germline V gene sequence: CDR1 SGDLS, CDR2 YYNGEE. CDR3 protein: CASSVDSDTGELFF. In DNA, the CDR3 is TGTGCCAGCAGCGTAGACAGTGACACCGGGGAGCTGTTTTTT. Filled out from reference TRBV9 and TRBJ2-2, the complete variable domain reads DSGVTQTPKHLITATGQRVTLRCSPRSGDLSVYWYQQSLDQGLQFLIQYYNGEERAKGNILERFSAQQFPDLHSELNLSSLELGDSALYFCASSVDSDTGELFFGEGSRLTVL.

The chain uses TRBV5-6 and TRBJ1-1; 8 bases are shared with TRBD1. CDR1 and CDR2 from the germline V gene are SGHDT and YYEEEE. This CDR3 has 16 amino acids. Trimming cost V 3 bases and J 3 bases; bases outside gene matches: 10. The CDR3 DNA is TGTGCCAGCAGCTCGTCGACAGGGGAAAGAGACACTGAAGCTTTCTTT. This codes for CASSSSTGERDTEAFF.

J is TRBJ1-3 and V is TRBV19, with D maybe TRBD1 (6 bases). CDR1 is LNHDA and CDR2 is SQIVND in the germline V gene (reference sequence). Trimming shortened V by 6 bases and J by 2 bases, and 8 bases separated the two germline ends. The CDR3 contains 13 residues. Written as DNA, the CDR3 is TGTGCCAGTAGCAGGGGCCCTGGAAACACCATATATTTT. Its protein product is CASSRGPGNTIYF.

In nucleotides, the CDR3 is TGCGCCAGCAGCTTTCCGGGCACAGATACGCAGTATTTT. Its protein is CASSFPGTDTQYF. The V call is TRBV5-1, the J call TRBJ2-3; unclear D gene. V was clipped by 2 bases and J by 1 base, with 5 bases between them. Germline lookup yields CDR1 SGHRS and CDR2 YFSETQ. This CDR3 is 13 amino acids long.

The genes are TRBV5-1 and TRBJ2-5; unclear D gene. CDR1 and CDR2 from the germline V gene are SGHRS and YFSETQ. The CDR3 totals 11 residues. Trimming cost V 2 bases and J 5 bases, with 4 bases left between them. As DNA, the CDR3 is TGCGCCAGCAGCTTCTCTGAGACCCAGTACTTC. It encodes CASSFSETQYF. Supplemented by reference TRBV5-1 and TRBJ2-5, the full variable domain reads KAGVTQTPRYLIKTRGQQVTLSCSPISGHRSVSWYQQTPGQGLQFLFEYFSETQRNKGNFPGRFSGRQFSNSRSEMNVSTLELGDSALYLCASSFSETQYFGPGTRLLVL.

V usage is TRBV24-1 and J usage is TRBJ1-2, with D perhaps TRBD1 (6 bases). The CDR3 runs 15 residues. CDR1 and CDR2 from the germline V gene are KGHDR and SFDVKD. Trimming left V 4 bases short and J 5 bases short, with 16 bases between. The DNA of the CDR3 is TGTGCCACCAGTGAACAGGGATCGGGCGATTATGGCTACACCTTC. It is translated as CATSEQGSGDYGYTF.

The chain couples TRBV7-9 to TRBJ1-4; TRBD1 is a possible D gene (6 bases). CDR3 size: 16 residues. CDR1 SEHNR and CDR2 FQNEAQ come from the germline V gene (reference sequence). V shed 4 bases and J shed 8 bases, with 20 bases lying between them. CDR3 loop: CASSWGWTGQGEKLFF. The CDR3 DNA follows: TGTGCCAGCAGCTGGGGTTGGACGGGTCAGGGGGAAAAACTGTTTTTT.

The J gene is TRBJ1-6, the V gene TRBV9; maybe TRBD1 (6 bases). The V and J ends lost 3 bases and 5 bases respectively, with 9 bases between them. The CDR3 extends over 14 amino acids. The germline V gene has CDR1 SGDLS and CDR2 YYNGEE. The CDR3 protein is CASSGAGDNSPLHF. The CDR3 DNA reads as TGTGCCAGCAGCGGGGCAGGGGATAATTCACCCCTCCACTTT. Using reference TRBV9 and TRBJ1-6 for the parts outside the CDR3, the full variable domain is DSGVTQTPKHLITATGQRVTLRCSPRSGDLSVYWYQQSLDQGLQFLIQYYNGEERAKGNILERFSAQQFPDLHSELNLSSLELGDSALYFCASSGAGDNSPLHFGNGTRLTVT.

This clone was recorded once. The chain has TRBV5-1 and TRBJ2-7; D is perhaps TRBD2 (6 bases). The CDR3 runs to 17 residues. CDR1 and CDR2 from the germline V gene are SGHRS and YFSETQ. V lost 0 bases, J lost 5 bases, and 21 bases lay in between. CDR3 residues: CASSLAAAGMGIHEQYF. As DNA, the CDR3 is TGCGCCAGCAGCTTGGCCGCTGCGGGGATGGGAATCCACGAGCAGTACTTC.

The chain employs TRBV11-2 and TRBJ1-2; 9 bases align to TRBD1. The CDR3 is 14 amino acids. V was pared by 5 bases and J by 4 bases, with 5 bases of the junction left unmatched. In germline, CDR1 is SGHAT, CDR2 FQNNGV. CDR3 sequence reads: CASSPDRGTYGYTF. The CDR3 bases are TGTGCCAGCAGCCCAGACAGGGGGACCTATGGCTACACCTTC.

Only one count was recorded for this clone. The chain is built from TRBV19 and TRBJ1-5, with TRBD1 matching over 8 bases. The V and J ends lost 9 bases and 2 bases, in that order; junction bases with no gene match: 9. The CDR3 runs to 15 residues. Looked up from germline, CDR1 is LNHDA and CDR2 is SQIVND (reference sequence). The CDR3 sequence: CASQDRVRGNQPQHF. In nucleotides, the CDR3 is TGTGCCAGCCAGGACAGGGTCAGGGGCAATCAGCCCCAGCATTTT. Filled out from reference TRBV19 and TRBJ1-5, the complete variable domain reads DGGITQSPKYLFRKEGQNVTLSCEQNLNHDAMYWYRQDPGQGLRLIYYSQIVNDFQKGDIAEGYSVSREKKESFPLTVTSAQKNPTAFYLCASQDRVRGNQPQHFGDGTRLSIL.

This clone has only one observation. This chain links TRBV5-1 with TRBJ1-2; 7 nucleotides agree with TRBD1. The CDR3 sequence is 16 residues long. Trimming took 0 bases from V and 0 from J; bases not matched to a gene: 5. In germline, CDR1 is SGHRS, CDR2 YFSETQ. In DNA, the CDR3 is TGCGCCAGCAGCTTGGCGGAGGGGGCAGCTAACTATGGCTACACCTTC. As protein: CASSLAEGAANYGYTF.

The chain is built from TRBV27 and TRBJ2-7; tentative D call: TRBD2 (7 bases). Looked up from germline, CDR1 is MNHEY and CDR2 is SMNVEV (reference sequence). The CDR3 spans 12 residues. The V end lost 7 bases, the J end lost 4 bases, and 11 bases lay between the germline ends. The CDR3 region has the DNA TGTGCCAGCACAGGGGAGGGTTACGAGCAGTACTTC. Translation: CASTGEGYEQYF.

This clone came up a few times. The chain links TRBV5-8 to TRBJ1-1; maybe TRBD1 (6 bases). Germline V CDR1 and CDR2: SGHTS, YDEGEE. The CDR3 contains 13 residues. V was clipped by 3 bases and J by 7 bases, with 13 bases between them. The CDR3 DNA is TGTGCCAGCAGCTCGCAGGGGCCGGGTGAAGCTTTCTTT. Translating gives CASSSQGPGEAFF. The whole variable domain, remainder taken from reference TRBV5-8 and TRBJ1-1, is EAGVTQSPTHLIKTRGQQATLRCSPISGHTSVYWYQQALGLGLQFLLWYDEGEERNRGNFPPRFSGRQFPNYSSELNVNALELEDSALYLCASSSQGPGEAFFGQGTRLTVV.

V and J are TRBV30 and TRBJ1-5, with 7 bases matching TRBD1. This CDR3 has 15 residues. Germline V gene data show CDR1 as GTSNPN and CDR2 as SVGIG (reference sequence). V shed 1 base and J 9 bases; nucleotides not matched to a gene: 12. The CDR3 coding sequence is TGTGCCTGGAGTGGACAGGGAGACCGAGGGGGGCCCCAGCATTTT. It codes for CAWSGQGDRGGPQHF.